This T cell receptor (beta chain) was recorded in a study of T cells after yellow fever vaccination. This clonotype appeared many times. The CDR3 length is 12 residues. Trimming removed 10 bases at V and 8 bases at J, with 15 bases between. Germline assignment: CDR1 MDHEN and CDR2 SYDVKM. Universal primer sites and UMIs were introduced during 5'RACE template-switching synthesis of TCR cDNA. TCRdb re-derived calls from the 5' RACE reads in MiXCR, one entry per CDR3 protein. This sample yields 70,000 to 80,000 distinct CDR3 sequences, of which 7.3% are seen a single time; roughly 30% belongs to the top ten.

The TCR originated in a man between 18 and 29 years old who received the YFV17D yellow fever vaccine. The chain carries TRBV28 and TRBJ2-4, with D possibly being TRBD2 (6 bases). This material consisted of CD8+ T cells sorted from PBMCs, taken about 10 days after the first yellow fever vaccination. CDR3 nucleotides: TGTGCCACCTCGCGGGGTATCGACATTCAGTACTTC. Encoded protein: CATSRGIDIQYF.